These 23 T cell receptor beta chains share one sample of origin, sequenced in a study of OX40 agonist ivuxolimab in advanced cancers. Profiling relied on immunoSEQ multiplex PCR, and the TCRdb table lists in-frame clones only, not all of them. Among under 80,000 clones, about 91% were seen once, and the ten largest hold roughly 2.4%. Here the sequenced sample was CD4+ or CD8+ T cells sorted from blood, taken in a trial of the OX40 agonist ivuxolimab. Receptors were obtained from an adult with an advanced solid tumor such as melanoma, head and neck, liver or kidney cancer.

This clone occurred once. The chain has TRBV18 and TRBJ2-3; D call uncertain. CDR1 is KGHSH, CDR2 LQKENI, per germline. Trimming pared 4 bases from V and 0 bases from J, leaving 5 bases between. CDR3 length equals 13 residues. DNA of the CDR3: TGTGCCAGCTCACGAGAGAGCACAGATACGCAGTATTTT. Translation gives CASSRESTDTQYF.

This clone was found once. The chain links TRBV19 to TRBJ2-6; 7 bases map to TRBD1. Germline V lookup: CDR1 LNHDA, CDR2 SQIVND (reference sequence). Germline trimming cut 8 bases from V and 3 bases from J; bases unmatched to any gene: 4. The CDR3 consists of 14 residues. CDR3 sequence (DNA): TGTGCCAGTTCGGACAGGAATGGGGCCAACGTCCTGACTTTC. This sequence encodes CASSDRNGANVLTF.

This chain joins TRBV5-1 and TRBJ2-5; a weak D match, TRBD1 (6 bases). Per germline, CDR1 SGHRS and CDR2 YFSETQ. This CDR3 has 13 residues. The V and J ends lost 1 base and 5 bases respectively, with 9 bases between them. CDR3 coding DNA: TGCGCCAGCAGCTTGCAGGGGCGGGAGACCCAGTACTTC. Its translation is CASSLQGRETQYF.

The chain links TRBV5-4 to TRBJ2-3; 11 bases map to TRBD1. Germline V gene data show CDR1 as SGHNT and CDR2 as YYREEE (reference sequence). There are 17 residues in the CDR3. Trimming removed 2 bases from V and 2 bases from J; junction bases left unmatched: 7. CDR3 loop: CASSLPAGQGDTDTQYF. CDR3 DNA sequence: TGTGCCAGCAGCTTACCGGCGGGACAGGGGGACACAGATACGCAGTATTTT.

This clone was observed a single time. The V call is TRBV5-1, the J call TRBJ2-3; 10 positions agree with TRBD1. CDR1 is SGHRS, CDR2 YFSETQ, per germline. The CDR3 has 14 residues. The V gene end was trimmed by 2 bases and the J gene end by 4 bases; junction bases not matched to a gene: 1. CDR3 protein: CASSLGQGADTQYF. DNA of the CDR3: TGCGCCAGCAGCTTAGGACAGGGGGCAGATACGCAGTATTTT.

V gene TRBV4-1 combines with J gene TRBJ1-4; D is unresolved. This CDR3 contains 15 residues. CDR1 is MGHRA, CDR2 YSYEKL, per germline. Trimming stripped 1 base from V and 4 bases from J, with 10 bases between. The CDR3 DNA sequence: TGCGCCAGCAGCCAAGGACTCTTGAATAATGAAAAACTGTTTTTT. Its translation: CASSQGLLNNEKLFF.

The chain carries TRBV7-9 and TRBJ2-1; TRBD2 matches 12 bases. Looked up from germline, CDR1 is SEHNR and CDR2 is FQNEAQ (reference sequence). The J segment lost 9 bases and the V segment lost 1 base, leaving 1 base of the junction unmatched. CDR3 size: 14 residues. CDR3 region: CASSLGGLAGEQFF. The CDR3 DNA sequence: TGTGCCAGCAGCTTAGGGGGACTAGCGGGTGAGCAGTTCTTC.

This sequence joins TRBV15 and TRBJ1-1; D is unresolved. Germline V lookup: CDR1 LNHNV, CDR2 YYDKDF (reference sequence). The CDR3 covers 13 residues. With 2 bases removed from V and 8 bases from J, the gap between germline ends came to 12 bases. In nucleotides, the CDR3 is TGTGCCACCAGCAGACCCCCCCAGACAGAAGCTTTCTTT. This gives the protein CATSRPPQTEAFF.

V and J are TRBV4-3 and TRBJ1-1; D is undetermined. Trimming cost V 0 bases and J 4 bases, with 12 bases left between them. Germline V lookup: CDR1 LGHNA, CDR2 YSLEER. This CDR3 has 15 residues. CDR3 region: CASSQDPRWGTEAFF. The DNA of the CDR3 is TGCGCCAGCAGCCAAGACCCCCGGTGGGGCACTGAAGCTTTCTTT.

This sequence joins TRBV19 and TRBJ2-7; no firm D call. Germline V gene lookup returns CDR1 LNHDA and CDR2 SQIVND (reference sequence). This CDR3 spans 15 amino acids. V dropped 5 bases and J dropped 0 bases, with 14 bases sitting between them. CDR3: CASSPRPDSSYEQYF. The CDR3 DNA follows: TGTGCCAGTAGTCCTCGACCGGATAGCTCCTACGAGCAGTACTTC.

This clone appeared a single time. The CDR3 DNA sequence: TGTGCCAGCAGCGTAGGGGGAGATACGCAGTATTTT. Its translation: CASSVGGDTQYF. J is TRBJ2-3 and V is TRBV9; no definite D call. CDR1 is SGDLS and CDR2 is YYNGEE in the germline V gene. CDR3 size: 12 residues. Trimming removed 0 bases at V and 5 bases at J, with 4 bases between.

This chain connects TRBV7-2 to TRBJ1-2, with no clear D. This CDR3 has 13 amino acids. Deletions cut 1 base from V and 1 base from J, with 4 bases between. Germline V CDR1 and CDR2: SGHTA, FQGNSA. The CDR3 spells CASSLGDNYGYTF. In DNA form, the CDR3 reads TGTGCCAGCAGCTTAGGGGATAACTATGGCTACACCTTC. Together with reference TRBV7-2 and TRBJ1-2, the CDR3 gives the full variable domain: GAGVSQSPSNKVTEKGKDVELRCDPISGHTALYWYRQSLGQGLEFLIYFQGNSAPDKSGLPSDRFSAERTGGSVSTLTIQRTQQEDSAVYLCASSLGDNYGYTFGSGTRLTVV.

J is TRBJ2-2 and V is TRBV19, with TRBD1 as a possible D gene (6 bases). This CDR3 has 14 amino acids. Germline CDR1 reads LNHDA; CDR2 reads SQIVND (reference sequence). V lost 7 bases and J 7 bases, leaving 16 bases between the germline ends. This CDR3 reads CASIPERGGGELFF. CDR3 DNA: TGTGCCAGTATTCCAGAGCGAGGGGGCGGGGAGCTGTTTTTT.

The rearrangement uses TRBV29-1 and TRBJ2-1; TRBD1 agrees at 8 bases. J was trimmed by 8 bases and V by 5 bases; bases with no gene match: 8. The CDR3 runs to 13 residues. The germline gives CDR1 SQVTM, CDR2 ANQGSEA. CDR3 region: CSVWQGAWDEQFF. For the CDR3, the DNA is TGCAGCGTTTGGCAGGGGGCTTGGGATGAGCAGTTCTTC.

The chain recombines TRBV6-1 with TRBJ2-7, with 7 bases matching TRBD2. The ends lost 6 bases at V and 2 bases at J; junction bases unmatched: 7. From germline, CDR1 is MNHNS and CDR2 SASEGT. The CDR3 totals 14 residues. The CDR3 here is CASSRGRETYEQYF. The CDR3 coding sequence is TGTGCCAGCAGCCGAGGGAGGGAAACCTACGAGCAGTACTTC.

Regarding this clone: A junction end diverges from the germline sequence, so it may reflect a read error. The rearrangement links TRBV19 to TRBJ2-1, with TRBD2 matching 12 bases. Germline V CDR1 and CDR2: LNHDA, SQIVND (reference sequence). This CDR3 has 15 residues. CDR3 in amino acids: CASSKRTSGINEQFF. DNA of the CDR3: TGTGCCAGCAGTAAAAGGACTAGCGGGATCAATGAGCAGTTCTTC. The full variable domain, completed using reference TRBV19 and TRBJ2-1, is DGGITQSPKYLFRKEGQNVTLSCEQNLNHDAMYWYRQDPGQGLRLIYYSQIVNDFQKGDIAEGYSVSREKKESFPLTVTSAQKNPTAFYLCASSKRTSGINEQFFGPGTRLTVL.

This clone was counted between two and nine times. The CDR3 spells CASSLGTGRTGYTF. The DNA for the CDR3 is TGTGCCAGCAGTTTGGGGACAGGGCGGACTGGCTACACCTTC. The chain carries TRBV27 and TRBJ1-2, with TRBD1 matching 9 bases. Trimming took 3 bases from V and 7 from J; bases not matched to a gene: 6. Germline V lookup: CDR1 MNHEY, CDR2 SMNVEV (reference sequence). This CDR3 is built from 14 residues.

The chain uses TRBV4-3 and TRBJ2-7; TRBD1 matches at 10 bases. CDR1 and CDR2 from the germline V gene are LGHNA and YSLEER. Losses at the gene ends were 2 bases for V and 5 bases for J; bases not matched to a gene: 9. This CDR3 spans 16 amino acids. The CDR3 coding sequence is TGCGCCAGCAGCCAACGCCGGGACAGGGGTTGGGACGAGCAGTACTTC. It specifies CASSQRRDRGWDEQYF.

The gene calls are TRBV6-5 and TRBJ2-5; tentatively, D is TRBD1 (6 bases). V was trimmed by 2 bases and J by 1 base, leaving 8 bases between them. Germline V CDR1 and CDR2: MNHEY, SVGAGI. This CDR3 contains 14 residues. The CDR3 DNA follows: TGTGCCAGCAGTTACAGGACAGTCCAAGAGACCCAGTACTTC. Its protein product is CASSYRTVQETQYF.

This chain joins TRBV19 and TRBJ2-5; no clear D. Germline V gene lookup returns CDR1 LNHDA and CDR2 SQIVND (reference sequence). The CDR3 is 13 residues long. V shed 4 bases and J shed 0 bases, with 6 bases lying between them. The CDR3 here is CASSTSNQETQYF. CDR3 sequence (DNA): TGTGCCAGTAGTACCAGCAACCAAGAGACCCAGTACTTC.

This chain joins TRBV5-4 and TRBJ1-3; weak D call: TRBD1 (5 bases). CDR3 length: 14 amino acids. Per the germline V gene, CDR1 is SGHNT and CDR2 is YYREEE (reference sequence). V lost 4 bases to trimming and J lost 4 bases, with 12 bases between them. CDR3 loop: CASSLGGVGNTIYF. CDR3 coding DNA: TGTGCCAGCAGCCTCGGGGGGGTCGGAAACACCATATATTTT.

The rearrangement links TRBV30 to TRBJ2-5; a weak D match, TRBD1 (6 bases). V lost 2 bases to trimming and J lost 9 bases, with 19 bases between them. Germline V gene lookup returns CDR1 GTSNPN and CDR2 SVGIG (reference sequence). The CDR3 extends over 14 amino acids. The CDR3 region is CAWSLFSQGQAQYF. In DNA form, the CDR3 reads TGTGCCTGGAGTCTTTTCTCCCAGGGGCAGGCCCAGTACTTC.

CDR3 residues: CASTQRTSGQETQYF. CDR3 DNA sequence: TGTGCCAGCACTCAGAGGACTAGCGGCCAAGAGACCCAGTACTTC. This rearrangement joins TRBV6-1 to TRBJ2-5, with 10 bases aligning to TRBD2. V gave up 7 bases and J gave up 1 base; unmatched junction bases: 6. Germline assignment: CDR1 MNHNS and CDR2 SASEGT. The CDR3 loop spans 15 amino acids.